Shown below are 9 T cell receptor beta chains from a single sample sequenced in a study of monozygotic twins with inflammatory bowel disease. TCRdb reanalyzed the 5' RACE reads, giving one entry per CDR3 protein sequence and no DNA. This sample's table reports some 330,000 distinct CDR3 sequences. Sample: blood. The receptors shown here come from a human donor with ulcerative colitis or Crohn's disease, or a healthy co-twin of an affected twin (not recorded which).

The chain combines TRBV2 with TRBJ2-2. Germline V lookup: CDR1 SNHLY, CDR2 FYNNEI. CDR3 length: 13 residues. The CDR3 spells CASTRFFTGELFF.

The CDR3: CASSFERKNNEQFF. This chain links TRBV7-9 with TRBJ2-1. Germline CDR1 reads SEHNR; CDR2 reads FQNEAQ (reference sequence). The CDR3 is 14 amino acids.

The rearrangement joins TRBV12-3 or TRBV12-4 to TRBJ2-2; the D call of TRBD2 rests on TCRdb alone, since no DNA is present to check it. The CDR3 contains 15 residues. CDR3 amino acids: CASKRGQVATGELFF.

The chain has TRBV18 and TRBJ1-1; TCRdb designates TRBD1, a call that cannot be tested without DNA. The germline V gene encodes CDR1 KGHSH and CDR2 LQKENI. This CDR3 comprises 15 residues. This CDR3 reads CASSTRTGGITEAFF.

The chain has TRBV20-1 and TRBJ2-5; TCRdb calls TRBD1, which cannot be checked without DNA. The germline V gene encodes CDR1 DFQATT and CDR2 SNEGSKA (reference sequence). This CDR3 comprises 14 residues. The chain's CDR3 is CSARDNRAAQTQYF.

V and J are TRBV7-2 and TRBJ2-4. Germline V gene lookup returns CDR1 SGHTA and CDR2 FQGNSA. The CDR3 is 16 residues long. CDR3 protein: CASSQQPSMAKNIQYF.

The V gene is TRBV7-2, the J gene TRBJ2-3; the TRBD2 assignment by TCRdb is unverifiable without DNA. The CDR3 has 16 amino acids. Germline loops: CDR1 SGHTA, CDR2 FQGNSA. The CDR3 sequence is CASSFGPNPPIDTQYF.

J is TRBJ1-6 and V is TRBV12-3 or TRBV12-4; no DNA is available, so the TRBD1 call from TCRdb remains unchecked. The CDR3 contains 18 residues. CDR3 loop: CASSLLGIGLGKNSPLHF.

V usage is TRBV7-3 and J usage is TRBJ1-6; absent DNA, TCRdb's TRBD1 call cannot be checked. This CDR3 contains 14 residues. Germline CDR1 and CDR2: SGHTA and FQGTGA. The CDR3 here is CASRETGVGSPLHF.